This TCR beta chain was retrieved from a study of cytomegalovirus exposure and HLA in healthy donors. To note about this clone: Its specificity is not known.

Primers: 60 Vbeta forward and 13 Jbeta reverse. Assay: immunoSEQ multiplex PCR; the TCRdb copy retains only in-frame clones and omits some. The sample has about 37,000 clones. Study results and caveats: Confirmation in vitro established that a few CMV-associated chains were specific for CMV antigens. Links to common viral pathogens appeared, in a later analysis, for several of the most significant clusters. The study listed 164 cytomegalovirus-associated TCR beta chains.

The CDR3 loop spans 16 amino acids. The V end was cut by 5 bases, the J end by 2 bases, with 18 bases between. Germline CDR1 reads SEHNR; CDR2 reads FQNEAQ (reference sequence). The sequence derives from a human donor in good health. V and J are TRBV7-9 and TRBJ2-5, with D possibly being TRBD2 (6 bases). Sequences were obtained from PBMCs. The CDR3 is CASSPPRYRGQETQYF. The CDR3, as DNA: TGTGCCAGCAGCCCACCCCGTTACCGGGGGCAAGAGACCCAGTACTTC.